This T cell receptor beta chain came from a study of cytomegalovirus exposure and HLA in healthy donors. Study-level points and caveats: Most TCR sequences were uncommon, yet certain public TCRs appeared in many donors. First-cohort TCR clusters tended to co-occur in the 90 to 150 validation repertoires, a later analysis found. In vitro assays verified that three CMV-associated chains recognized CMV antigens specifically. Per published reports, the classifier diagnosed cytomegalovirus status with high specificity and sensitivity.

A note on this clone: Its matching antigen is unknown.

Only in-frame clones appear in the TCRdb table, and some are missing; sequencing was by immunoSEQ multiplex PCR. The table lists 110,000 or so clones, 90% to 96% of them singletons. The CDR3 contains 13 residues. Trimming took 3 bases from V and 6 from J, leaving 8 bases between them. Germline lookup yields CDR1 KGHSH and CDR2 LQKENI. The chain uses TRBV18 and TRBJ1-4, with a possible D match to TRBD1 (6 bases). The receptor's source is a woman aged 18-30 years in good health and CMV-seronegative. The sample was PBMCs. This CDR3 reads CASSPTGYEKLFF. CDR3 bases: TGTGCCAGCTCACCGACAGGTTATGAAAAACTGTTTTTT.